Following are 29 T cell receptor beta chains from one sample sequenced in a study of CD8+CD57+ T cells in acquired aplastic anemia. TCR beta VDJ and CDR3 were profiled, and genomic DNA was the template. MiXCR was run by TCRdb on the reads, yielding one entry per CDR3 protein. The sample records some 290,000 distinct CDR3 sequences, approximately 55% being singletons. Sequences were obtained from sorted CD4+, CD8+, or CD8+CD57+ T cells (not recorded which) from PBMCs. The receptors were sampled from a human donor with severe aplastic anemia or a healthy control (not recorded which).

V gene TRBV6-1 combines with J gene TRBJ1-1; TRBD1 matches at 10 bases. Trimming took 3 bases from V and 0 from J; bases not matched to a gene: 13. Germline CDR1 MNHNS, CDR2 SASEGT. CDR3 length equals 19 residues. This chain's CDR3 is CASSETGGRFNFMNTEAFF. The CDR3 DNA reads TGTGCCAGCAGTGAGACAGGGGGCAGGTTTAACTTCATGAACACTGAAGCTTTCTTT.

The rearrangement links TRBV7-9 to TRBJ2-7, with no clear D. This CDR3 region has 14 residues. The germline CDR1 and CDR2 sequences are SEHNR and FQNEAQ (reference sequence). The V and J ends lost 2 bases and 7 bases respectively, with 15 bases between them. The CDR3 loop is CASSLRPVVREQYF. The CDR3 bases are TGTGCCAGCAGCTTACGCCCGGTGGTGCGTGAGCAGTACTTC.

This clonotype was seen many times. V usage is TRBV20-1 and J usage is TRBJ2-5; the D gene is possibly TRBD2 (6 bases). The ends were cut back, 4 bases at V and 2 bases at J, with 23 bases in the middle. The CDR3 totals 17 residues. Germline V gene sequence: CDR1 DFQATT, CDR2 SNEGSKA (reference sequence). The CDR3 DNA follows: TGCAGTGCTAAGGCTGTGGAGGGGCAGCGTGCGCAAGAGACCCAGTACTTC. Translation gives CSAKAVEGQRAQETQYF.

This clonotype was seen many times. CDR3 nucleotides: TGTGCCAGCAGCGCCCTAGCGGGGGGCAGAAAAGAGACCCAGTACTTC. It encodes CASSALAGGRKETQYF. The chain recombines TRBV9 with TRBJ2-5, with 11 bases matching TRBD2. The CDR3 length is 16 residues. Per germline, CDR1 SGDLS and CDR2 YYNGEE. V shed 3 bases, J shed 3 bases, and the junction held 7 bases outside the gene matches.

This clonotype was counted at least ten times. The V gene is TRBV5-1, the J gene TRBJ2-3, with 11 nucleotides matching TRBD2. The CDR3 runs to 15 residues. Germline V gives CDR1 SGHRS, CDR2 YFSETQ. With 1 base clipped from V and 5 bases from J, the junction kept 3 bases outside the gene matches. CDR3: CASSLTSGGGDTQYF. The DNA for the CDR3 is TGCGCCAGCAGCTTGACTAGCGGGGGAGGAGATACGCAGTATTTT.

The genes are TRBV7-9 and TRBJ1-1; no definite D call. Trimming cost V 6 bases and J 4 bases, with 12 bases left between them. CDR3 size: 13 residues. The V gene's germline CDR1 is SEHNR and CDR2 FQNEAQ (reference sequence). This CDR3 reads CASSKETRTEAFF. The CDR3 DNA reads as TGTGCCAGCAGTAAAGAGACACGCACTGAAGCTTTCTTT.

The CDR3 region has the DNA TGTGCCAGCAGCATTTACAGGGAGGACTATGGCTACACCTTC. Amino acid sequence: CASSIYREDYGYTF. This sequence joins TRBV7-2 and TRBJ1-2, with D possibly being TRBD1 (6 bases). This CDR3 has 14 amino acids. CDR1 is SGHTA and CDR2 is FQGNSA in the germline V gene. V was shortened by 5 bases and J by 3 bases, with 13 bases between the two germline ends.

V is TRBV10-3 and J is TRBJ1-1, with 7 nucleotides matching TRBD1. V lost 3 bases and J lost 6; bases outside the gene matches: 7. Germline-derived CDR1 and CDR2 are ENHRY and SYGVKD. CDR3 size: 14 residues. The CDR3 protein is CAISDRDREPEAFF. In DNA form, the CDR3 reads TGTGCCATCAGTGACCGGGACAGAGAACCTGAAGCTTTCTTT.

This chain links TRBV7-2 with TRBJ2-5; 9 nucleotides match TRBD2. Trimming at V came to 1 base and at J to 6 bases, leaving 9 bases not matched to a gene. Germline-derived CDR1 and CDR2 are SGHTA and FQGNSA. The CDR3 is made up of 16 amino acids. CDR3 region: CASSLDPRGGRKTQYF. DNA of the CDR3: TGTGCCAGCAGCTTAGACCCGCGGGGGGGCCGGAAGACCCAGTACTTC.

The genes are TRBV19 and TRBJ2-7, with D unresolved. The CDR3 has 12 amino acids. Trimming left V 3 bases short and J 2 bases short, with 5 bases between. Germline CDR1 is LNHDA and CDR2 is SQIVND (reference sequence). The CDR3, as DNA: TGTGCCAGTAGTATGGGCACCTACGAGCAGTACTTC. It yields the protein CASSMGTYEQYF.

This clonotype has more than one count but fewer than ten. This chain uses TRBV20-1 with TRBJ1-5; 9 bases are shared with TRBD1. With 6 bases clipped from V and 0 bases from J, the junction kept 15 bases outside the gene matches. CDR1 is DFQATT, CDR2 SNEGSKA, per germline (reference sequence). This CDR3 contains 18 residues. CDR3 in amino acids: CSAPLGTGTTYSNQPQHF. DNA of the CDR3: TGCAGTGCCCCACTGGGGACAGGGACAACTTATAGCAATCAGCCCCAGCATTTT.

This clonotype was counted many times. The rearrangement joins TRBV5-8 to TRBJ2-7; 7 positions agree with TRBD1. The CDR3 covers 14 residues. Germline lookup yields CDR1 SGHTS and CDR2 YDEGEE. After removal of 2 bases from V and 3 bases from J, the junction contained 5 bases not matched to a gene. CDR3 bases: TGTGCCAGCAGCTTCGACAGGGCAGGCTACGAGCAGTACTTC. Translated, it gives CASSFDRAGYEQYF.

The CDR3 protein is CASSLQGQNSPLHF. CDR3 nucleotide sequence: TGTGCCAGCAGCCTACAGGGTCAGAATTCACCCCTCCACTTT. The chain joins TRBV7-3 to TRBJ1-6; the D gene is possibly TRBD1 (6 bases). V was shortened by 5 bases and J by 7 bases, with 12 bases between the two germline ends. The CDR3 totals 14 residues. Germline V CDR1 and CDR2: SGHTA, FQGTGA. Full variable domain (missing parts from reference TRBV7-3 and TRBJ1-6): GAGVSQTPSNKVTEKGKYVELRCDPISGHTALYWYRQSLGQGPEFLIYFQGTGAADDSGLPNDRFFAVRPEGSVSTLKIQRTERGDSAVYLCASSLQGQNSPLHFGNGTRLTVT.

V and J are TRBV2 and TRBJ1-6, with D unresolved. The length of the CDR3 is 18 residues. With 6 bases removed from V and 4 bases from J, the gap between germline ends came to 22 bases. Germline V gene lookup returns CDR1 SNHLY and CDR2 FYNNEI. The CDR3 here is CASSLMAGRNPYNSPLHF. In DNA form, the CDR3 reads TGTGCCAGCAGCCTGATGGCGGGTAGAAACCCATATAATTCACCCCTCCACTTT. Full variable domain (rest looked up from reference TRBV2 and TRBJ1-6): EPEVTQTPSHQVTQMGQEVILRCVPISNHLYFYWYRQILGQKVEFLVSFYNNEISEKSEIFDDQFSVERPDGSNFTLKIRSTKLEDSAMYFCASSLMAGRNPYNSPLHFGNGTRLTVT.

At least ten counts were recorded for this clonotype. This chain uses TRBV12-3 or TRBV12-4 with TRBJ2-7; TRBD1 or TRBD2 may be the D gene (5 bases each). The CDR3 loop spans 18 amino acids. Deletions cut 3 bases from V and 4 bases from J, with 25 bases between. The CDR3 DNA follows: TGTGCCAGCAGTTTTTCCCGCACCCGGGACCGCAAGGCTTACGAGCAGTACTTC. This codes for CASSFSRTRDRKAYEQYF.

J is TRBJ2-2 and V is TRBV19; 8 bases line up with TRBD1. The junction had 7 bases not matched to a gene; V was cut back by 1 base and J by 0 bases. The CDR3 consists of 18 residues. Per the germline V gene, CDR1 is LNHDA and CDR2 is SQIVND (reference sequence). This chain's CDR3 is CASSIVARGLANTGELFF. CDR3 coding DNA: TGTGCCAGTAGTATAGTGGCCAGGGGGCTGGCGAACACCGGGGAGCTGTTTTTT.

The gene calls are TRBV5-1 and TRBJ2-5; 7 bases align to TRBD1. Germline V gene data show CDR1 as SGHRS and CDR2 as YFSETQ. V lost 4 bases to trimming and J lost 2 bases; unmatched junction nucleotides: 8. The CDR3 length is 15 residues. This CDR3 is CASSPQTGHQETQYF. CDR3 bases: TGCGCCAGCAGCCCCCAGACAGGGCATCAAGAGACCCAGTACTTC.

The rearrangement links TRBV29-1 to TRBJ2-5, with D possibly called TRBD1 or TRBD2 (5 bases each). CDR1 SQVTM and CDR2 ANQGSEA come from the germline V gene. With 6 bases removed from V and 4 bases from J, the gap between germline ends came to 15 bases. The CDR3 totals 13 residues. The CDR3 DNA sequence: TGCAGCGTGGGGGATACTCGGGGAGAGACCCAGTACTTC. Protein: CSVGDTRGETQYF. The complete variable domain, with remaining parts taken from reference TRBV29-1 and TRBJ2-5, reads SAVISQKPSRDICQRGTSLTIQCQVDSQVTMMFWYRQQPGQSLTLIATANQGSEATYESGFVIDKFPISRPNLTFSTLTVSNMSPEDSSIYLCSVGDTRGETQYFGPGTRLLVL.

The chain is built from TRBV6-2 or TRBV6-3 and TRBJ1-1; TRBD1 aligns across 7 bases. Germline V gene sequence: CDR1 MNHEY, CDR2 SVGEGT. This CDR3 is 13 amino acids long. Trimming removed 2 bases from V and 4 bases from J; junction bases left unmatched: 1. The CDR3 here is CASSYRGPTEAFF. The CDR3 DNA reads TGTGCCAGCAGTTACAGGGGGCCCACTGAAGCTTTCTTT.

This clonotype came up a few times. The V gene is TRBV2, the J gene TRBJ2-7; tentative D call: TRBD2 (7 bases). The CDR3 length is 13 residues. Germline V gives CDR1 SNHLY, CDR2 FYNNEI. V lost 8 bases and J lost 3, with 14 bases in between. The CDR3, as DNA: TGTGCCAGCGGGAGGGCAGGGGACTACGAGCAGTACTTC. It is translated as CASGRAGDYEQYF. The whole variable domain, remainder taken from reference TRBV2 and TRBJ2-7, is EPEVTQTPSHQVTQMGQEVILRCVPISNHLYFYWYRQILGQKVEFLVSFYNNEISEKSEIFDDQFSVERPDGSNFTLKIRSTKLEDSAMYFCASGRAGDYEQYFGPGTRLTVT.

In this sample, this clonotype turned up many times. The rearrangement links TRBV15 to TRBJ2-7, with TRBD2 identical over 11 bases. This CDR3 contains 15 residues. Germline CDR1 LNHNV, CDR2 YYDKDF (reference sequence). V was pared by 1 base and J by 3 bases, with 2 bases of the junction left unmatched. In nucleotides, the CDR3 is TGTGCCACCAGCAGAGTGACTAGCGGGGACTACGAGCAGTACTTC. It yields the protein CATSRVTSGDYEQYF. The variable domain in full, completed from reference TRBV15 and TRBJ2-7, reads DAMVIQNPRYQVTQFGKPVTLSCSQTLNHNVMYWYQQKSSQAPKLLFHYYDKDFNNEADTPDNFQSRRPNTSFCFLDIRSPGLGDTAMYLCATSRVTSGDYEQYFGPGTRLTVT.

This chain connects TRBV20-1 to TRBJ2-1, with 9 bases matching TRBD2. CDR1 and CDR2 (germline): DFQATT, SNEGSKA (reference sequence). The CDR3 is made up of 13 amino acids. Trimming cost V 5 bases and J 5 bases; bases outside gene matches: 4. The CDR3 bases are TGCAGTGCTTCGGGACTAGCTAACAATGAGCAGTTCTTC. It codes for CSASGLANNEQFF.

There are many counts of this clonotype. The V call is TRBV20-1, the J call TRBJ1-1; maybe TRBD1 (6 bases). The germline gives CDR1 DFQATT, CDR2 SNEGSKA (reference sequence). Trimming shortened V by 1 base and J by 6 bases, and 12 bases separated the two germline ends. The CDR3 contains 13 residues. The CDR3 loop reads CSARVPGAAEAFF. In DNA form, the CDR3 reads TGCAGTGCTAGAGTGCCGGGGGCCGCTGAAGCTTTCTTT.

Comments on this clonotype: This may come from a read error, since a much larger clone is one base off. CDR3 amino acids: CASSYEPPSGNTIYF. The CDR3 DNA reads as TGTGCCAGCAGTTACGAGCCACCGTCTGGAAACACCATATATTTT. This chain joins TRBV6-5 and TRBJ1-3; D is uncertain. This CDR3 spans 15 amino acids. V dropped 2 bases and J dropped 1 base, with 9 bases sitting between them. Germline CDR1 and CDR2: MNHEY and SVGAGI.

This clonotype was recorded many times. The CDR3 DNA sequence: TGTGCCAGTAGCTCGATAATGGGAGGGACGCAGCCCCAGCATTTT. It translates to CASSSIMGGTQPQHF. V is TRBV19 and J is TRBJ1-5, with a weak D call TRBD1 (5 bases). The V end was cut by 6 bases, the J end by 7 bases, with 19 bases between. Germline loops: CDR1 LNHDA, CDR2 SQIVND (reference sequence). The CDR3 covers 15 residues.

The V and J genes are TRBV7-2 and TRBJ1-4, with TRBD1 identical over 9 bases. CDR1 SGHTA and CDR2 FQGNSA come from the germline V gene. CDR3 length equals 15 residues. V dropped 5 bases and J dropped 5; count of bases not matched to a gene: 6. The CDR3 DNA sequence: TGTGCCAGCAGCCAGGACAGGGGTATGAATGAAAAACTGTTTTTT. Translated, it gives CASSQDRGMNEKLFF.

This clonotype was recorded many times. CDR3 residues: CASSPTTGANVLTF. The CDR3 DNA is TGCGCCAGCAGCCCAACAACTGGGGCCAACGTCCTGACTTTC. This chain links TRBV5-1 with TRBJ2-6; no clear D. Germline CDR1 SGHRS, CDR2 YFSETQ. The CDR3 consists of 14 residues. The germline V and J ends were trimmed by 4 bases and 2 bases, with 7 bases remaining between them.

This clonotype was counted ten times or more. The CDR3 DNA reads as TGCAGTGCTACCGCGGACAGGGGGAATGAAAAACTGTTTTTT. Translating gives CSATADRGNEKLFF. J is TRBJ1-4 and V is TRBV20-1, with 10 positions matching TRBD1. The CDR3 length is 14 residues. V lost 4 bases to trimming and J lost 5 bases; unmatched junction nucleotides: 4. Looked up from germline, CDR1 is DFQATT and CDR2 is SNEGSKA (reference sequence).

For this clonotype: A much larger clone differs from this one at a single base, so this may be a read error. The chain links TRBV12-3 or TRBV12-4 to TRBJ2-3; D is perhaps TRBD1 (5 bases). CDR3 length: 14 residues. The germline V and J ends were trimmed by 4 bases and 2 bases, with 10 bases remaining between them. CDR3 amino acids: CASSSTEPTDTQYF. The CDR3 DNA reads as TGTGCCAGCAGTTCGACAGAGCCCACAGATACGCAGTATTTT.